Below, one TCR beta chain is given with its context. It lacks a known antigen. Base qualities are missing; no much larger clone stands one base away. This entry is derived from a study of OX40 agonist ivuxolimab in advanced cancers. For the study in its entirety: The costimulatory receptor OX40 (CD134) was targeted by ivuxolimab, a fully human IgG2 agonistic monoclonal antibody. Intravenous ivuxolimab was administered to patients every 2 weeks at six dose levels: 0.01, 0.1, 0.3, 1.5, 3 and 10 mg/kg. Of the 50 to 55 dose-escalation patients, hepatocellular carcinoma was present in 19, melanoma in approximately 15, renal cell carcinoma in 9 and head and neck cancer in 9. The dose-escalation cohort was 82.7% male with a mean age of approximately 60 years, ranging from roughly 20 to 80. Prior anti-PD-1, anti-PD-L1 or anti-CTLA-4 therapy was permitted, and checkpoint inhibitors had been received by about 37% of dose-escalation patients. Partial responses occurred in three dose-escalation patients: two with cutaneous melanoma and one with hepatocellular carcinoma. The point of sequencing TCRbeta in the periphery was to test whether ivuxolimab changed TCR sequence diversity and drove clonal T-cell expansion. The paper covers the monotherapy dose-escalation part of the phase I ivuxolimab trial, which included N ≈ 57 patients. The full study reports these points: After ivuxolimab, expanded clones were on average more numerous among CD8+ T cells than among CD4+ T cells. Low levels of normalized T-cell clonal expansion were also seen in some nonresponding patients. The antigen specificity of the peripheral T cells that underwent clonal expansion was not determined. At doses of 0.1 to 3.0 mg/kg, clonal expansion of both CD4+ and CD8+ blood T cells was observed from baseline to week 6. In the 0.1-3.0 mg/kg groups, partial responders were among the patients with the lowest normalized peripheral clonal expansion, particularly in CD8+ T cells.

Germline trimming amounts to 4 bases on V and 13 bases on J, with 18 as the count of junction bases outside the gene matches. From its cysteine to its phenylalanine, the CDR3 spans 15 amino acids. Only the CDR3 part of the read is kept: 45 bases, read in frame from the first base. Looking up the germline V gene yields CDR1 SGHDT and CDR2 YYEEEE. Genomic DNA was extracted from sorted cells for sequencing of the TCRbeta CDR3 region. The immunoSEQ Assay was used to sequence the TCRbeta CDR3 regions. TCRdb re-hosts the immuneACCESS table, in-frame sequences only. Its copies lack some clones; in the studies checked, an unresolved V gene accounts for under half of them, and the cause for the rest is not known. This sample has more than 75,000 clones in its table, and roughly 80% of those were observed once. The ten largest make up less than 6% of the sample. The trial excluded patients who had a history of autoimmune disease or were on systemic immunosuppression. Peripheral blood for TCR sequencing was drawn from every dose cohort at baseline, at cycle 4 day 1 and at cycle 7 day 1. Samples came from an open-label, multicenter, first-in-human phase I dose-escalation trial of ivuxolimab. Adults with locally advanced or metastatic melanoma, renal cell carcinoma, hepatocellular carcinoma or head and neck squamous cell carcinoma were enrolled in the trial. Before TCR sequencing, CD4+ T cells and CD8+ T cells from peripheral blood were sorted into separate populations.

This TCR came from an adult with an advanced solid tumor such as melanoma, head and neck, liver or kidney cancer. The sample in question was CD4+ or CD8+ T cells sorted from blood, obtained in a trial of the OX40 agonist ivuxolimab. The receptor chain draws on TRBV5-6 and TRBJ1-2; 8 bases in the middle match TRBD1. The DNA is TGTGCCAGCAGCCCCCGACCGGGACAGGTCCCTCGGCCCACCTTC. This encodes CASSPRPGQVPRPTF.